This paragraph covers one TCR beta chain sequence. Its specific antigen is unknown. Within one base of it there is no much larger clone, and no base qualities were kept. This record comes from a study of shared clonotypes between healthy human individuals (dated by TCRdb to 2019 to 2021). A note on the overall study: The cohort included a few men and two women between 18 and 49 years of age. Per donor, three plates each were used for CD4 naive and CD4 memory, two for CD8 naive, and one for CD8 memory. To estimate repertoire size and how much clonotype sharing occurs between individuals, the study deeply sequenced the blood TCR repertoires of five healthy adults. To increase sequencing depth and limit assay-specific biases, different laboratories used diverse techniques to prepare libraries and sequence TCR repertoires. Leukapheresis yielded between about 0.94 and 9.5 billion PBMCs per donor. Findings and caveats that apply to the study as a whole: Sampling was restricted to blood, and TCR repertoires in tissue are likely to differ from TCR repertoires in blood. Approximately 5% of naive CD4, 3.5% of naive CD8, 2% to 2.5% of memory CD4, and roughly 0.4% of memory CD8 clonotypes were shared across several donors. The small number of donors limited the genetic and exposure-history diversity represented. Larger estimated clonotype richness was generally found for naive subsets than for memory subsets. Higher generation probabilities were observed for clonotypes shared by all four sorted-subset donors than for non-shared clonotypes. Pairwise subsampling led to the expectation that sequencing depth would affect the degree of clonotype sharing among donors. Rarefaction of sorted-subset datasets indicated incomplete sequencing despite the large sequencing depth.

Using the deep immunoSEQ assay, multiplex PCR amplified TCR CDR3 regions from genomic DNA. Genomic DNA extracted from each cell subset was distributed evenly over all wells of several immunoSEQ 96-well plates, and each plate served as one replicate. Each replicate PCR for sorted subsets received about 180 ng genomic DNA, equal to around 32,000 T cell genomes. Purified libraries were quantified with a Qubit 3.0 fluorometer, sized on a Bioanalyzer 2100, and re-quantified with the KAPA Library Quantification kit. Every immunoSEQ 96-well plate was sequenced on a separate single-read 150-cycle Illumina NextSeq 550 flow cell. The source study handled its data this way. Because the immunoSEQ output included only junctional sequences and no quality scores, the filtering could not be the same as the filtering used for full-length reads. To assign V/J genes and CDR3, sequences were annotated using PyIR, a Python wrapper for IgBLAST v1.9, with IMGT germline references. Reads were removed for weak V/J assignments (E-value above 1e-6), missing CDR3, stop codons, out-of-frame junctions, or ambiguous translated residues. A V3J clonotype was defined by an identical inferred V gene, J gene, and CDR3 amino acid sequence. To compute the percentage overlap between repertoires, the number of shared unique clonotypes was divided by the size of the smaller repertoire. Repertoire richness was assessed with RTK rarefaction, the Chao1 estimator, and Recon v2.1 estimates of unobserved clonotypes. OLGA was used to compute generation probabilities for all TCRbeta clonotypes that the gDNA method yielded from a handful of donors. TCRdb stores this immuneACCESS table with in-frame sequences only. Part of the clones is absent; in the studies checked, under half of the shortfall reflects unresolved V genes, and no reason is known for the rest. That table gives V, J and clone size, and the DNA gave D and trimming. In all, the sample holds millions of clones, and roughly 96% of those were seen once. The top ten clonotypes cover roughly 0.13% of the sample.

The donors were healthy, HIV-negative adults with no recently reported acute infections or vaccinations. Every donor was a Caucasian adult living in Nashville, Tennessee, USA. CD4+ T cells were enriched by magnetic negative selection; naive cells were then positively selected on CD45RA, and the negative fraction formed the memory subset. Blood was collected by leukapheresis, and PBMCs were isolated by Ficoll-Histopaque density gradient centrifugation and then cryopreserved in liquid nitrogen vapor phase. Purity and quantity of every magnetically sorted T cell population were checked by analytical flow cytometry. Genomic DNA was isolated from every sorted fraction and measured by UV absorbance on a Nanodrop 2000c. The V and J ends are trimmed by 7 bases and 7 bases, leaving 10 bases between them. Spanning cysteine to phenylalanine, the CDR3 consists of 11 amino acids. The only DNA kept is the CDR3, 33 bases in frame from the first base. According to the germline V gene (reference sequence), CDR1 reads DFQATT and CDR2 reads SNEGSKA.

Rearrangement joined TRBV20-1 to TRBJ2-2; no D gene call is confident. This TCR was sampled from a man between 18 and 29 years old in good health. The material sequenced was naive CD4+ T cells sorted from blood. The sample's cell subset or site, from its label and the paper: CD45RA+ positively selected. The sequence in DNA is TGCAGTGTGGTAGTTCGCGGGGAGCTGTTTTTT. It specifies CSVVVRGELFF.